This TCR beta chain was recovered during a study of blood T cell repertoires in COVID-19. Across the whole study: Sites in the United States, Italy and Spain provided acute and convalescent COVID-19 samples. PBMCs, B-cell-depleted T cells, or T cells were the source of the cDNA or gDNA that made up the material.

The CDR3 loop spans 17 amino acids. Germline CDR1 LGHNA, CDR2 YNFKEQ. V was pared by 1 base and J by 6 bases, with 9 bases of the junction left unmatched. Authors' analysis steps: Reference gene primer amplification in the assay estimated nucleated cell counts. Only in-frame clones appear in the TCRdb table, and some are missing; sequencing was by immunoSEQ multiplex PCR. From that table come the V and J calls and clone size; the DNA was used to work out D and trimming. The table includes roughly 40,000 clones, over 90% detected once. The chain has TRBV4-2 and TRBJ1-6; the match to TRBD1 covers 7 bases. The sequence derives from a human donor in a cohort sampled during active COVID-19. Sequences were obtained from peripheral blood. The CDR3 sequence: CASSQGLWDSVNSPLHF. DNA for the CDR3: TGTGCCAGCAGCCAAGGTCTTTGGGACAGCGTTAATTCACCCCTCCACTTT.